This TCR beta chain was sequenced during a study of cytomegalovirus exposure and HLA in healthy donors. Notes on the study in general: An analysis done earlier found most TCR beta V segments productive about 87% or about 30% of the time. An apparent linkage of common viral pathogens to several of the most significant clusters emerged in a later analysis.

With regard to this clone: Its specificity is not known.

Both 60 Vbeta primers and 13 Jbeta primers went into the PCR. Sequencing used immunoSEQ multiplex PCR; TCRdb keeps in-frame clones, though not all of them. The sample lists 130,000 or so clones, more than 70% occurring once. Trimming shortened V by 2 bases and J by 1 base, and 11 bases separated the two germline ends. This CDR3 is 15 amino acids long. CDR1 is KGHSH, CDR2 LQKENI, per germline. The sequenced sample consisted of PBMCs. The sequence derives from a man aged 50-59 years in good health and CMV-seropositive. The chain couples TRBV18 to TRBJ1-1, with D uncertain. The DNA for the CDR3 is TGTGCCAGCTCACCAGAGAGGGTACGGAACACTGAAGCTTTCTTT. Translated: CASSPERVRNTEAFF.